The clone carrying this T cell receptor beta chain came up once. Its target is unknown. This entry is derived from a study of post-analysis software for immune sequencing data. Study observations and caveats: When the samples were clustered directly with F measure, those that had been prepared in the same batch showed strong co-clustering. Multiple sclerosis patients had significantly lower normalized Chao1 diversity than controls.

Built from TCR beta cDNA, the libraries had unique molecular identifiers in them. Around 460,000 cDNA molecules came from around 1 to 10 million T cells. In TCRdb, the PCR reads were re-called with MiXCR into one record per CDR3 protein. This table has fewer than 700,000 distinct CDR3 sequences, about 40% appearing once. The sequenced sample was blood. The source of this sequence is a girl aged 10 to 17 with multiple sclerosis.

CDR3 DNA sequence: TGTGCCAGCAGTTTAGGTCTGACTGGGGTCGAGCAGTACTTC. Residues: CASSLGLTGVEQYF. This rearrangement joins TRBV12-3 or TRBV12-4 to TRBJ2-4, with D unresolved. With the DNA end fitting TRBJ2-7 better, the J assignment may be wrong. The CDR3 is made up of 14 amino acids.